This T cell receptor beta chain was identified during a study of blood T cell repertoires in COVID-19. Trimming removed 0 bases from V and 1 base from J; junction bases left unmatched: 10. CDR3 length: 18 residues. Germline CDR1 and CDR2: SGHRS and YFSETQ. Original analysis: Quantification of nucleated cells was approximated via reference gene primer amplification. Sequencing used immunoSEQ multiplex PCR; TCRdb keeps in-frame clones, though not all of them. V and J calls and clone size come straight from that table; D and trimming were deduced from the DNA. Of fewer than 200,000 clones listed, around 88% are singletons. This clone was recorded a few times.

The chain joins TRBV5-1 to TRBJ2-1; 7 bases are shared with TRBD2. Sequencing was done on a sample of peripheral blood. This clonotype was sampled from a woman aged 70-85 years who had recovered from COVID-19. CDR3 sequence (DNA): TGCGCCAGCAGCTTGGCCTTGGTAGCGGGTATATCCTACAATGAGCAGTTCTTC. Its protein is CASSLALVAGISYNEQFF. Together with reference TRBV5-1 and TRBJ2-1, the CDR3 gives the full variable domain: KAGVTQTPRYLIKTRGQQVTLSCSPISGHRSVSWYQQTPGQGLQFLFEYFSETQRNKGNFPGRFSGRQFSNSRSEMNVSTLELGDSALYLCASSLALVAGISYNEQFFGPGTRLTVL.